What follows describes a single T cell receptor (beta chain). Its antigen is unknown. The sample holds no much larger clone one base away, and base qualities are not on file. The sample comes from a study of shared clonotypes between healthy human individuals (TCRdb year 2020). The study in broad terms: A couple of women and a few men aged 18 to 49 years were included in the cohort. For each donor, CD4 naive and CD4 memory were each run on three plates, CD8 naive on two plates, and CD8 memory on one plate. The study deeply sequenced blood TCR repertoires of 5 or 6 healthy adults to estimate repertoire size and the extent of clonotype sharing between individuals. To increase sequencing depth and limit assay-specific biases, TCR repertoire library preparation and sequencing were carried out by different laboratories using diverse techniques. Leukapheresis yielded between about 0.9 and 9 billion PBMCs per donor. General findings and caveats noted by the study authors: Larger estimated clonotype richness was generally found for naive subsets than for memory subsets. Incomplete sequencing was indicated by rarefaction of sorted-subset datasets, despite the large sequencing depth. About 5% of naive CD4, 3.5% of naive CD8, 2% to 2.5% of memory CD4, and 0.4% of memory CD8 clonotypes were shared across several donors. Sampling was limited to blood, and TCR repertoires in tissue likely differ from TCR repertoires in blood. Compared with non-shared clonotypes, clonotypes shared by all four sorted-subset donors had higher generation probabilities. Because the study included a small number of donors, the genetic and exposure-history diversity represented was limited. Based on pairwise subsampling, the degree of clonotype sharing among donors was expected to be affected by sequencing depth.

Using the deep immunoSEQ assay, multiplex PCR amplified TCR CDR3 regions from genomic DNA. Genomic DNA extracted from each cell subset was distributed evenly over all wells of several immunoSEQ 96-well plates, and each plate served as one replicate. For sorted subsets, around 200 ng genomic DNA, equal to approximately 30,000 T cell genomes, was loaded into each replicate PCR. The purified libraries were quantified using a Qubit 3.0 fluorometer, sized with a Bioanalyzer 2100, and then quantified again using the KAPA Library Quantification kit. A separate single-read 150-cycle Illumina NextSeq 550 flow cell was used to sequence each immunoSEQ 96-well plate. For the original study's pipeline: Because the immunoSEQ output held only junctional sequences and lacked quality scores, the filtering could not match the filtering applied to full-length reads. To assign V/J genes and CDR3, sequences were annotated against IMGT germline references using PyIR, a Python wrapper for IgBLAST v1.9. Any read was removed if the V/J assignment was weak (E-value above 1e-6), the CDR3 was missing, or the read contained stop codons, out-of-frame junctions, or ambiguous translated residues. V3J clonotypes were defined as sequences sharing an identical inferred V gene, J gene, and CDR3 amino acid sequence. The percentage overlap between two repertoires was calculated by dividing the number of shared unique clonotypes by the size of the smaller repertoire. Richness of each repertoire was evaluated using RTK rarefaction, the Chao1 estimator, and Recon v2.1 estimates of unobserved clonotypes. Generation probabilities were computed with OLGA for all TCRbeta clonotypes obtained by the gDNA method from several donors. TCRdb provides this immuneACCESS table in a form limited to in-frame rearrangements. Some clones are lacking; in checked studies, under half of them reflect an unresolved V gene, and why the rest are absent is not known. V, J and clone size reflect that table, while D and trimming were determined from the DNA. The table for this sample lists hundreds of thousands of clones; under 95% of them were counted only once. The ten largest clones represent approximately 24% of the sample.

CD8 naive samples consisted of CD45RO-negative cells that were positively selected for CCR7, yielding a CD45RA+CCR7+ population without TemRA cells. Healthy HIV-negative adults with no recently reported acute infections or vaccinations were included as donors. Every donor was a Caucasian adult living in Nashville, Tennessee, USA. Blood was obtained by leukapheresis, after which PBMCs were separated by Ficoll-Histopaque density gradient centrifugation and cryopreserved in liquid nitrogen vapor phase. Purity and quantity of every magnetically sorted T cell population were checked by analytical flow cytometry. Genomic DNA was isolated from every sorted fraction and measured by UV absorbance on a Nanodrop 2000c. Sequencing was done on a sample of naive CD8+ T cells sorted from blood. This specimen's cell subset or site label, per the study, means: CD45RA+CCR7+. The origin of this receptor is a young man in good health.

The sequence in DNA is TGTGCCAGCAGCTCCTCAAGAACGGGACTCCGATACAATGAGCAGTTCTTC. This is translated as CASSSSRTGLRYNEQFF. The sequence joins TRBV7-9 to TRBJ2-1, and perhaps TRBD2 as D gene, on 6 matching bases. V is cut by 4 bases and J by 4 bases, and the space between the germline ends is 20 bases. Including the terminal cysteine and phenylalanine, the CDR3 comprises 17 residues. Of the read, only the CDR3 DNA is kept; its 51 bases are in frame from base 1. CDR1 and CDR2 are drawn from the germline V gene (reference sequence): SEHNR, FQNEAQ.